Detailed here is one T cell receptor beta chain. The antigen remains undetermined. The data were taken from a study of T cell responses to AZD1222 COVID-19 vaccine. Study-wide points: Females made up more of the donors, who were largely white British, and clonal diversity may have come out too low. Across spike, vaccine-associated CD4 TCRs were found, dominant at 160-218 and 743-854. After the peak T cell response, and only then, were repertoires sampled.

Clones were read by immunoSEQ multiplex PCR, and TCRdb kept only the in-frame ones, dropping some. The table records fewer than 120,000 clones, 81% of them present only once. The TCR comes from an adult in good health. The sample in question was peripheral blood, obtained on day 0 of AZD1222 vaccination.

CDR3 coding DNA: TGCGCCAGCAGCCAAGATGGGGAGGACAGAGAAGAGGCAGATACGCAGTATTTT. Amino acids: CASSQDGEDREEADTQYF. V and J are TRBV4-3 and TRBJ2-3, with D perhaps assigned TRBD1 or TRBD2 (6 bases each). The V end was cut by 0 bases, the J end by 4 bases, with 20 bases between. CDR1 LGHNA and CDR2 YSLEER come from the germline V gene. The CDR3 totals 18 residues.